A single sample gave rise to the 20 T cell receptor beta chains below, sequenced in a study of T-cell memory formation after mild COVID-19. TCRdb re-called the 5' RACE reads with MiXCR, one entry per CDR3 protein. The sample yields approximately 570,000 distinct CDR3 sequences, roughly 18% seen once. Sequencing was done on a sample of PBMCs or a T cell subset sorted from them (not recorded which). These TCRs come from an adult woman who had mild COVID-19 (a few samples of this study predate the infection). Cell type and time point are not known.

This clonotype was counted only a few times. This rearrangement joins TRBV5-1 to TRBJ2-5, with 9 bases identical to TRBD1. J gave up 2 bases and V 4 bases, and 9 bases lay outside the gene matches. Germline V gene data show CDR1 as SGHRS and CDR2 as YFSETQ. The CDR3 is 16 residues long. In DNA, the CDR3 is TGCGCCAGCAGCCAACTCACGACAGGGGGGCAAGAGACCCAGTACTTC. It codes for CASSQLTTGGQETQYF.

Note on this clonotype: Germline is not matched at one junction end, which may reflect a read error. The chain employs TRBV24-1 and TRBJ2-3; 7 bases match TRBD2. Per the germline V gene, CDR1 is KGHDR and CDR2 is SFDVKD. There are 16 residues in the CDR3. CDR3 sequence: CATNDSSGKTTDTQYF. For the CDR3, the DNA is TGTGCCACCAATGATTCTAGCGGAAAAACCACAGATACGCAGTATTTT.

The rearrangement joins TRBV7-3 to TRBJ2-1, with 14 bases lining up with TRBD2. The germline gives CDR1 SGHTA, CDR2 FQGTGA. This CDR3 has 16 residues. The ends lost 4 bases at V and 9 bases at J; junction bases unmatched: 8. The CDR3 here is CASSSSGTSGGGEQFF. Here the CDR3 DNA reads TGTGCCAGCAGCTCGTCCGGGACTAGCGGGGGTGGTGAGCAGTTCTTC.

V and J are TRBV23-1 and TRBJ2-1; 10 positions match TRBD2. TRBV23-1 falls under the ORF class, with uncertain function. Trimming removed 0 bases from V and 0 bases from J; junction bases left unmatched: 11. The CDR3 loop spans 20 amino acids. CDR3 residues: CASSQSPGRASGSSYNEQFF. The CDR3 bases are TGCGCCAGCAGTCAATCACCCGGTAGGGCTAGCGGGAGCTCCTACAATGAGCAGTTCTTC.

This clonotype came up a few times. The chain carries TRBV29-1 and TRBJ2-3, with TRBD2 matching 8 bases. The J segment lost 0 bases and the V segment lost 0 bases, leaving 8 bases of the junction unmatched. Germline CDR1 reads SQVTM; CDR2 reads ANQGSEA. This CDR3 comprises 17 residues. In DNA, the CDR3 is TGCAGCGTTGAAGATCGGGGTAGCGGGGCGAGCACAGATACGCAGTATTTT. Amino acids: CSVEDRGSGASTDTQYF.

This chain links TRBV30 with TRBJ2-6; 8 bases are a match to TRBD1. V was pared by 3 bases and J by 0 bases, with 7 bases of the junction left unmatched. CDR3 length equals 17 residues. CDR1 and CDR2 (germline): GTSNPN, SVGIG (reference sequence). CDR3 protein: CAWRTGTGYSGANVLTF. CDR3 coding DNA: TGTGCCTGGAGGACCGGGACAGGCTACTCTGGGGCCAACGTCCTGACTTTC.

The V and J genes are TRBV9 and TRBJ1-1; D gene unclear. V gave up 4 bases and J gave up 5 bases, with 12 bases separating them. CDR3 length: 13 residues. Germline loops: CDR1 SGDLS, CDR2 YYNGEE. Here the CDR3 DNA reads TGTGCCAGCAGCCTAATTACCGGGACTGAAGCTTTCTTT. This codes for CASSLITGTEAFF.

This chain joins TRBV29-1 and TRBJ2-1, with 7 bases identical to TRBD2. The CDR3 has 11 residues. CDR1 is SQVTM, CDR2 ANQGSEA, per germline. V lost 4 bases and J lost 6; bases outside the gene matches: 0. CDR3 amino acids: CSVGTSNEQFF. The CDR3 nucleotides are TGCAGCGTTGGGACTAGCAATGAGCAGTTCTTC.

This clonotype was recorded a few times. This chain connects TRBV15 to TRBJ2-7, with 9 bases lining up with TRBD1. V lost 0 bases to trimming and J lost 1 base; unmatched junction nucleotides: 4. CDR3 length: 16 residues. Germline CDR1 and CDR2: LNHNV and YYDKDF (reference sequence). The CDR3 region has the DNA TGTGCCACCAGCAGAGATAGGGGGACAGGGTCCTACGAGCAGTACTTC. Translating gives CATSRDRGTGSYEQYF.

This clonotype appeared a few times. The gene calls are TRBV4-1 and TRBJ1-3; D uncertain. Germline V gene sequence: CDR1 MGHRA, CDR2 YSYEKL. V was clipped by 4 bases and J by 7 bases, with 14 bases between them. CDR3 size: 14 residues. CDR3 residues: CASSPKTNQNTIYF. The CDR3 nucleotides are TGCGCCAGCAGCCCAAAGACTAACCAGAACACCATATATTTT.

This clonotype occurred a few times. The chain couples TRBV7-3 to TRBJ1-5, with 7 nucleotides matching TRBD1. Trimming took 6 bases from V and 7 from J; bases not matched to a gene: 9. This CDR3 spans 14 amino acids. The germline V gene has CDR1 SGHTA and CDR2 FQGTGA. The CDR3 DNA reads TGTGCCAGCAGTTGGGACAGCGTACTCCAGCCCCAGCATTTT. Protein sequence: CASSWDSVLQPQHF.

The rearrangement links TRBV4-1 to TRBJ2-1, with 9 positions matching TRBD1. CDR1 and CDR2 (germline): MGHRA, YSYEKL. The V segment lost 4 bases and the J segment 8 bases; nucleotides outside the gene matches: 15. This CDR3 spans 17 amino acids. For the CDR3, the DNA is TGCGCCAGCAGCCTGCGAACCGGGACAGGGCTGGTCTATGAGCAGTTCTTC. This gives the protein CASSLRTGTGLVYEQFF.

This clonotype has a handful of counts. The chain couples TRBV4-1 to TRBJ2-5; 14 bases fit TRBD2. The junction had 4 bases not matched to a gene; V was cut back by 1 base and J by 0 bases. This CDR3 comprises 18 residues. Per the germline V gene, CDR1 is MGHRA and CDR2 is YSYEKL. The CDR3, as DNA: TGCGCCAGCAGCCAAGGTCAGGGACTAGCGGGGGACCAAGAGACCCAGTACTTC. This translates into CASSQGQGLAGDQETQYF.

This clonotype was detected a few times. The V gene is TRBV20-1, the J gene TRBJ2-2; 7 nucleotides align to TRBD1. Germline CDR1 reads DFQATT; CDR2 reads SNEGSKA (reference sequence). V dropped 0 bases and J dropped 4; count of bases not matched to a gene: 8. The CDR3 is 16 residues long. DNA for the CDR3: TGCAGTGCTAGAGAGAGAAAACAGGGGATCACCGGGGAGCTGTTTTTT. Its translation: CSARERKQGITGELFF.

This chain links TRBV5-6 with TRBJ2-7; D ambiguous. Trimming removed 4 bases at V and 4 bases at J, with 18 bases between. Germline CDR1 and CDR2: SGHDT and YYEEEE. The CDR3 is 15 amino acids. The CDR3 spells CASSMGRLPQYEQYF. CDR3 nucleotides: TGTGCCAGCAGCATGGGCAGGTTGCCCCAATACGAGCAGTACTTC. The whole variable domain, filled in from reference TRBV5-6 and TRBJ2-7, reads DAGVTQSPTHLIKTRGQQVTLRCSPKSGHDTVSWYQQALGQGPQFIFQYYEEEERQRGNFPDRFSGHQFPNYSSELNVNALLLGDSALYLCASSMGRLPQYEQYFGPGTRLTVT.

This clonotype was found many times. As DNA, the CDR3 is TGTGCCAGTAGTATAAGTGTGGGCACAGATACGCAGTATTTT. It is translated as CASSISVGTDTQYF. The V and J genes are TRBV19 and TRBJ2-3, with unresolved D. The CDR3 has 14 amino acids. V dropped 2 bases and J dropped 1 base, with 7 bases sitting between them. Germline CDR1 and CDR2: LNHDA and SQIVND (reference sequence).

As regards this clonotype: A read error may account for a junction end that differs from germline. The chain uses TRBV20-1 and TRBJ1-5, with 9 bases fitting TRBD1. CDR1 is DFQATT and CDR2 is SNEGSKA in the germline V gene (reference sequence). The CDR3 covers 15 residues. The CDR3 nucleotides are TGCAGTGTCCCGGCTCGCACAGGGGGCAACCAGCCCCAGCATTTT. It is translated as CSVPARTGGNQPQHF.

This clonotype came up many times. This chain connects TRBV20-1 to TRBJ2-1, with D perhaps matching TRBD2 (5 bases). The V and J ends lost 4 bases and 7 bases respectively, with 11 bases between them. CDR1 and CDR2 from the germline V gene are DFQATT and SNEGSKA (reference sequence). This CDR3 has 12 amino acids. This chain's CDR3 is CSANKGRNEQFF. The DNA for the CDR3 is TGCAGTGCTAACAAAGGGAGAAATGAGCAGTTCTTC.

The V gene is TRBV4-1, the J gene TRBJ1-2; unclear D gene. The CDR3 runs to 16 residues. Between the trimmed V and J ends, which lost 0 bases and 4 bases, there was a span of 15 bases. Germline V lookup: CDR1 MGHRA, CDR2 YSYEKL. CDR3 residues: CASSQDQGTPGYGYTF. DNA of the CDR3: TGCGCCAGCAGCCAAGATCAAGGAACCCCCGGCTATGGCTACACCTTC.

This clonotype occurred a few times. V usage is TRBV7-9 and J usage is TRBJ2-2; unclear D gene. This CDR3 has 12 residues. The V end was cut by 3 bases, the J end by 6 bases, with 5 bases between. CDR1 SEHNR and CDR2 FQNEAQ come from the germline V gene (reference sequence). CDR3 region: CASSFPAGELFF. The CDR3 region has the DNA TGTGCCAGCAGCTTTCCGGCCGGGGAGCTGTTTTTT.